A selection of T cell receptor beta chains follows, all from one sample in a study of T cell responses to AZD1222 COVID-19 vaccine. Sequencing was performed with immunoSEQ multiplex PCR; in TCRdb, only in-frame clones are kept and a portion is missing. The sample records about 130,000 clones, about 87% being singletons. The input for sequencing was peripheral blood, taken on day 0 of AZD1222 vaccination. Receptors originate from an adult in good health. Both conserved end residues are part of each CDR3. The order of the fields is D gene, clone size, J gene, V gene, CDR3 DNA, CDR3 protein. A D gene is named only where the DNA matches it firmly. Size is omitted from some rows. Given values are once, few, many or a class for expanded clones.

>TRBD1|NA|TRBJ1-4|TRBV10-2
TGCGCCAGCAGTGATGAGGGGGCACCTAATGAAAAACTGTTTTTT
CASSDEGAPNEKLFF
>NA|NA|TRBJ1-5|TRBV19
TGTGCCAGTAGTTACACGGGGAGGGGAGATCAGCCCCAGCATTTT
CASSYTGRGDQPQHF
>NA|once|TRBJ1-2|TRBV28
TGTGCCAGCAGTTTAACGGGGGCGTACTATGGCTACACCTTC
CASSLTGAYYGYTF
>NA|NA|TRBJ2-5|TRBV28
TGTGCCAGCAGTTTGCGAGAGACCCAGTACTTC
CASSLRETQYF
>NA|NA|TRBJ1-6|TRBV5-1
TGCGCCAGCAGCTCTGGTAATAATTCACCCCTCCACTTT
CASSSGNNSPLHF
>NA|NA|TRBJ1-2|TRBV18
TGTGCCAGCTCACCGCCTGGGGACCCACAGTATGGCTACACCTTC
CASSPPGDPQYGYTF
>TRBD1|NA|TRBJ1-4|TRBV5-1
TGCGCCAGCAGCCGGACAGGGGCCTTTAATGAAAAACTGTTTTTT
CASSRTGAFNEKLFF
>NA|NA|TRBJ1-2|TRBV6-5
TGTGCCAGCGGCCCCCAGACTAACTATGGCTACACCTTC
CASGPQTNYGYTF
>NA|NA|TRBJ1-5|TRBV19
TGTGCCAGTTGGAAGGGGCACAATCAGCCCCAGCATTTT
CASWKGHNQPQHF
>NA|NA|TRBJ2-6|TRBV5-6
TGTGCCAGCAGCTTGGGGGTATCAGGGGCCAACGTCCTGACTTTC
CASSLGVSGANVLTF
>NA|NA|TRBJ1-1|TRBV28
TGTGCCAGCAGTTTACTATACACTGAAGCTTTCTTT
CASSLLYTEAFF
>NA|NA|TRBJ2-2|TRBV5-1
TGCGCCAGCAGCTTGGCAGGGAAAAACACCGGGGAGCTGTTTTTT
CASSLAGKNTGELFF
>NA|NA|TRBJ2-3|TRBV27
TGTGCCAGCAGTTTACTCCGTGCGGGCACAGATACGCAGTATTTT
CASSLLRAGTDTQYF
>NA|NA|TRBJ2-2|TRBV11-2
TGTGCCAGCAGTCTACAGGGTCCCAACACCGGGGAGCTGTTTTTT
CASSLQGPNTGELFF
>NA|NA|TRBJ1-5|TRBV6-6
TGTGCCAGCAGTTACGGGGGTCAGCCCCAGCATTTT
CASSYGGQPQHF
>NA|NA|TRBJ2-2|TRBV5-4
TGTGCCAGCAGCTTGGGAGGTAGGAACACCGGGGAGCTGTTTTTT
CASSLGGRNTGELFF
>NA|NA|TRBJ1-1|TRBV28
TGTGCCAGCAGGGAAACAGGAAGCACTGAAGCTTTCTTT
CASRETGSTEAFF
>NA|NA|TRBJ2-2|TRBV27
TGTGCCAGCAGTTCGGGAGCGAACACCGGGGAGCTGTTTTTT
CASSSGANTGELFF
>NA|NA|TRBJ1-1|TRBV7-9
TGTGCCAGCAGAGGAGGGGGGAACACTGAAGCTTTCTTT
CASRGGGNTEAFF
>NA|NA|TRBJ1-1|TRBV30
TGTGCCTGCGAACTGGTCTTTGAAGCTTTCTTT
CACELVFEAFF
>NA|NA|TRBJ1-1|TRBV24-1
TGTGCCACCAGTTTTTTGGTAACTGAAGCTTTCTTT
CATSFLVTEAFF
>NA|NA|TRBJ2-3|TRBV7-9
TGTGCCAGCAGCTACGGGACTGGCACAGATACGCAGTATTTT
CASSYGTGTDTQYF
>TRBD1|once|TRBJ1-5|TRBV27
TGTGCCAGCATCAAACCCGGGACAGGGGATGAGCCCCAGCATTTT
CASIKPGTGDEPQHF
>NA|NA|TRBJ1-1|TRBV19
TGTGCCAGTAGTATTCACGGGGATAAACTGAACACTGAAGCTTTCTTT
CASSIHGDKLNTEAFF
>NA|NA|TRBJ1-3|TRBV9
TGTGCCAGCAGCGTAGCTCTCAGGGGTTCAGGAAACACCATATATTTT
CASSVALRGSGNTIYF
>TRBD1|NA|TRBJ1-2|TRBV6-5
TGTGCCAGCAGCCTCGCCCAGGGGGTCGGCTACACCTTC
CASSLAQGVGYTF
>NA|few|TRBJ2-3|TRBV6-4
TGTGCCAGCAGTGAGGGACTCTTAAGCACAGATACGCAGTATTTT
CASSEGLLSTDTQYF
>NA|NA|TRBJ1-1|TRBV7-2
TGTGCCAGCAGCTCCAGGGGAGCGGGTGAAGCTTTCTTT
CASSSRGAGEAFF
>NA|NA|TRBJ1-1|TRBV29-1
TGCAGCGTGTCGGAATTGAACACTGAAGCTTTCTTT
CSVSELNTEAFF
>NA|NA|TRBJ1-2|TRBV28
TGTGCCAGCAGTTTAGGGTCCTCCTATGGCTACACCTTC
CASSLGSSYGYTF
>TRBD1|NA|TRBJ1-1|TRBV2
TGTGCCAGCAGTGAAAGACAGGGGGGGACTGAAGCTTTCTTT
CASSERQGGTEAFF
>NA|NA|TRBJ1-5|TRBV18
TGTGCCAGCTCACTCGGGGGAGGACCGCTTAGCAATCAGCCCCAGCATTTT
CASSLGGGPLSNQPQHF
>TRBD2|NA|TRBJ2-3|TRBV6-5
TGTGCCAGCAGTAATCGGGCGGGAGCTCAAGATACGCAGTATTTT
CASSNRAGAQDTQYF
>NA|NA|TRBJ1-1|TRBV9
TGTGCCAGCAGCCCACGGGGGGGGTCCGCTGAAGCTTTCTTT
CASSPRGGSAEAFF
>TRBD1|NA|TRBJ2-5|TRBV11-2
TGTGCCAGCAGCTTGCAGGGGGTCGGGAAGACCCAGTACTTC
CASSLQGVGKTQYF
>TRBD1|NA|TRBJ1-2|TRBV7-9
TGTGCCAGCAGCTGGACAGGGGCGGTAGGGGCTACTAACTATGGCTACACCTTC
CASSWTGAVGATNYGYTF